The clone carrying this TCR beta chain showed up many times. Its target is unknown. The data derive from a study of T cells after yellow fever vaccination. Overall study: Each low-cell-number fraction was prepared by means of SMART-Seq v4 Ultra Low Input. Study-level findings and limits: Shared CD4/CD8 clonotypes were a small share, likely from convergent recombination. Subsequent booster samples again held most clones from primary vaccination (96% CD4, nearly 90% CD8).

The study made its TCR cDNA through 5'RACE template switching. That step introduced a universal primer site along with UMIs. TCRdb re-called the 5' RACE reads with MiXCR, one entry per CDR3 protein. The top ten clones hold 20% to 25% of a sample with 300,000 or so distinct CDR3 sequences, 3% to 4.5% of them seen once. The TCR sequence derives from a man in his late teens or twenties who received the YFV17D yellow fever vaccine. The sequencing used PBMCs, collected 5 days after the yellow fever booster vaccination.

DNA of the CDR3: TGTGCCAGCGGGAGTGGGGAGCTGTTTTTT. Translated, it gives CASGSGELFF. The gene calls are TRBV12-3 or TRBV12-4 and TRBJ2-2; D may be TRBD2 (5 bases). V was shortened by 8 bases and J by 8 bases, with 6 bases between the two germline ends. The CDR3 extends over 10 amino acids.